These 2 T cell receptor beta chains were all obtained from the same sample, sequenced in a study of T cell responses to AZD1222 COVID-19 vaccine. Assay: immunoSEQ multiplex PCR; the TCRdb copy retains only in-frame clones and omits some. The sample contains fewer than 130,000 clones, roughly 90% of which appear only once. The sample consisted of peripheral blood, taken on day 0 of AZD1222 vaccination. These receptors were taken from an adult in good health.

V gene TRBV7-8 combines with J gene TRBJ2-7; TRBD2 aligns across 10 bases. The CDR3 runs to 14 residues. Germline V gene lookup returns CDR1 SGHVS and CDR2 FQNEAQ. V was pared by 3 bases and J by 6 bases, with 5 bases of the junction left unmatched. The CDR3 loop is CASSLVLAGAEQYF. The CDR3 coding sequence is TGTGCCAGCAGCTTGGTTCTAGCGGGAGCCGAGCAGTACTTC.

This sequence joins TRBV5-1 and TRBJ1-1; 10 nucleotides line up with TRBD1. The germline V gene encodes CDR1 SGHRS and CDR2 YFSETQ. This CDR3 is 13 amino acids long. The trim removed 4 bases at V and 5 bases at J, leaving 2 bases unmatched. CDR3 DNA: TGCGCCAGCAGCGAGGACAGGGGGACTGAAGCTTTCTTT. Protein: CASSEDRGTEAFF. Full variable domain (missing parts from reference TRBV5-1 and TRBJ1-1): KAGVTQTPRYLIKTRGQQVTLSCSPISGHRSVSWYQQTPGQGLQFLFEYFSETQRNKGNFPGRFSGRQFSNSRSEMNVSTLELGDSALYLCASSEDRGTEAFFGQGTRLTVV.